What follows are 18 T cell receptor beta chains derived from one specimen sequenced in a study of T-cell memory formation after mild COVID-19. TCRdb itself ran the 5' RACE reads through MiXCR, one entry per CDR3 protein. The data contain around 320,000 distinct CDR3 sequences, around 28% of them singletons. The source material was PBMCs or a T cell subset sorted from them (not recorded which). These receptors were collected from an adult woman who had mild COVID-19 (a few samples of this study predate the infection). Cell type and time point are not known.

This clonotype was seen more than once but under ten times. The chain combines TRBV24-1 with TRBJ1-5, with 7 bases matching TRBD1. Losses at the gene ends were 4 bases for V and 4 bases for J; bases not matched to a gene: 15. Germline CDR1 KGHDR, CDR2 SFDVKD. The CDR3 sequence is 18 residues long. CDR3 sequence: CATSDAGWTGTANQPQHF. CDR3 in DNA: TGTGCCACCAGTGACGCGGGGTGGACCGGGACAGCAAATCAGCCCCAGCATTTT.

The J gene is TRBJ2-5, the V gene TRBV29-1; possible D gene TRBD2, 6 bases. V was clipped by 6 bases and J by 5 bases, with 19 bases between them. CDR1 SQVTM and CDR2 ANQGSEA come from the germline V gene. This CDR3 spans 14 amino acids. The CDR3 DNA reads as TGCAGCGTCAAGTCGACTAGTATGTCGGAGACCCAGTACTTC. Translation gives CSVKSTSMSETQYF.

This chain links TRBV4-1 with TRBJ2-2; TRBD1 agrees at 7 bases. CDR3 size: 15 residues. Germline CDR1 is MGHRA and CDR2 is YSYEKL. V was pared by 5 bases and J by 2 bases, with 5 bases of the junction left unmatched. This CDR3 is CASSYRDSNTGELFF. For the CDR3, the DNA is TGCGCCAGCAGCTACCGGGACAGTAACACCGGGGAGCTGTTTTTT.

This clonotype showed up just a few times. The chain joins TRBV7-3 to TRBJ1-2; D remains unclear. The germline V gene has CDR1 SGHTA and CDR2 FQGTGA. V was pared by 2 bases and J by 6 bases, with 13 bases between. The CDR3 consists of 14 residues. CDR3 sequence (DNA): TGTGCCAGCAGCTTATTGCCTCGGGAGGATGGCTACACCTTC. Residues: CASSLLPREDGYTF.

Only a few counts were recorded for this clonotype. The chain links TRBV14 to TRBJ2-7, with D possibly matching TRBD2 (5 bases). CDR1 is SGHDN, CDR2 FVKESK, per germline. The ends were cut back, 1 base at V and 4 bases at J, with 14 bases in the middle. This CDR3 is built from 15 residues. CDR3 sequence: CASSQARGSSYEQYF. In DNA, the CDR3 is TGTGCCAGCAGCCAAGCACGGGGTTCCTCATACGAGCAGTACTTC.

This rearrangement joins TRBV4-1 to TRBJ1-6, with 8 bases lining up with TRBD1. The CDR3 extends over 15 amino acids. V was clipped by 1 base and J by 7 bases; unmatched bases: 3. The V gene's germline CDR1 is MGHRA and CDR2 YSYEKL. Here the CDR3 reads CASSQGQGLNSPLHF. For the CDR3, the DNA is TGCGCCAGCAGCCAAGGACAGGGGCTAAATTCACCCCTCCACTTT.

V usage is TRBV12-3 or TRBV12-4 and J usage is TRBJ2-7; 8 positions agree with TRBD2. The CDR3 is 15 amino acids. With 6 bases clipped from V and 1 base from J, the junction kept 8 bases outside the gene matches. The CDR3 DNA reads TGTGCCAGCAGAGCCAAGGGCGGGAGGTCCTACGAGCAGTACTTC. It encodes CASRAKGGRSYEQYF.

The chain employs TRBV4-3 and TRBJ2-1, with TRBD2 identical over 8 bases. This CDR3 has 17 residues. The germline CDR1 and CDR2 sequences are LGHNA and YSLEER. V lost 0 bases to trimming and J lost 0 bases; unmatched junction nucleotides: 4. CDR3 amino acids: CASSQDPSGSSYNEQFF. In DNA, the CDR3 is TGCGCCAGCAGCCAAGATCCCAGCGGGAGCTCCTACAATGAGCAGTTCTTC.

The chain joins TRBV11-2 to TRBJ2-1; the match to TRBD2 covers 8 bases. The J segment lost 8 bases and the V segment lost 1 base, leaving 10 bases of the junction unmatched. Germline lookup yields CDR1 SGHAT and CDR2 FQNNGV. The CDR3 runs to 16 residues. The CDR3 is CASSLGAGTSSYEQFF. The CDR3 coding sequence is TGTGCCAGCAGCTTAGGTGCCGGGACTAGTTCTTATGAGCAGTTCTTC.

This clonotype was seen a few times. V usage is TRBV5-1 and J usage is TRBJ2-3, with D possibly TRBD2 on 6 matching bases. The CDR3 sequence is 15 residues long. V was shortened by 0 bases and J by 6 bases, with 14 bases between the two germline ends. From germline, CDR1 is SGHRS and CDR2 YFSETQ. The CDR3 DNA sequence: TGCGCCAGCAGCTTGGGGCAGGGAGGTCCGGATACGCAGTATTTT. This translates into CASSLGQGGPDTQYF.

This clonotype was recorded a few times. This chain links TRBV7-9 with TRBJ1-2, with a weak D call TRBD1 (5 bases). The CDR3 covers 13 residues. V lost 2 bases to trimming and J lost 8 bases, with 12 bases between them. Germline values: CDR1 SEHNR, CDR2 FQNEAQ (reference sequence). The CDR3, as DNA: TGTGCCAGCAGCTTAAGGGGAGGAGTGGGCTACACCTTC. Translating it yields CASSLRGGVGYTF. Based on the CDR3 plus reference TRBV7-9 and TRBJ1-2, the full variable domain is DTGVSQNPRHKITKRGQNVTFRCDPISEHNRLYWYRQTLGQGPEFLTYFQNEAQLEKSRLLSDRFSAERPKGSFSTLEIQRTEQGDSAMYLCASSLRGGVGYTFGSGTRLTVV.

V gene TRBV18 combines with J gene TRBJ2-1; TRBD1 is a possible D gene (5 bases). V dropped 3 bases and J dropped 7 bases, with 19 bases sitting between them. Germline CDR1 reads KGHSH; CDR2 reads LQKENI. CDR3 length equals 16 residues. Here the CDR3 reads CASSPVLAGNRNEQFF. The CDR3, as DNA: TGTGCCAGCTCACCGGTTTTGGCAGGGAATCGGAATGAGCAGTTCTTC. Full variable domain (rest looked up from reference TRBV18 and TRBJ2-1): NAGVMQNPRHLVRRRGQEARLRCSPMKGHSHVYWYRQLPEEGLKFMVYLQKENIIDESGMPKERFSAEFPKEGPSILRIQQVVRGDSAAYFCASSPVLAGNRNEQFFGPGTRLTVL.

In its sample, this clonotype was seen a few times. Here the CDR3 reads CASSQAVAGNNSPLHF. The CDR3 DNA follows: TGCGCCAGCAGCCAAGCGGTGGCAGGGAATAATTCACCCCTCCACTTT. The chain joins TRBV4-3 to TRBJ1-6; perhaps TRBD1 as D (5 bases). V lost 1 base to trimming and J lost 5 bases, with 12 bases between them. CDR3 size: 16 residues. The germline CDR1 and CDR2 sequences are LGHNA and YSLEER.

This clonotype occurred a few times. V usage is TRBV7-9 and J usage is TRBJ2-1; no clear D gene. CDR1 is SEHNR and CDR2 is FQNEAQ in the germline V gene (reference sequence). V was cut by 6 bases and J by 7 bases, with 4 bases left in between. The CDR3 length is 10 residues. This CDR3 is CASRGNEQFF. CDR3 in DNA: TGTGCCAGCAGGGGGAATGAGCAGTTCTTC.

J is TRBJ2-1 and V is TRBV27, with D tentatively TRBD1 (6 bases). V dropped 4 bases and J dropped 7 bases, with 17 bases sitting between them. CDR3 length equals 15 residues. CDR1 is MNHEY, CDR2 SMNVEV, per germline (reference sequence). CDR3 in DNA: TGTGCCAGCAGTTCCAGGGGAGTCATTCGAAATGAGCAGTTCTTC. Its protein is CASSSRGVIRNEQFF.

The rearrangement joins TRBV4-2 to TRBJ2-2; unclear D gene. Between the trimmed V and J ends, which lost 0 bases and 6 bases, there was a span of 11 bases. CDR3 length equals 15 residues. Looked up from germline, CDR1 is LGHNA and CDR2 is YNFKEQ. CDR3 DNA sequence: TGTGCCAGCAGCCAAGATTTCGGGTTACCCGGGGAGCTGTTTTTT. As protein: CASSQDFGLPGELFF.

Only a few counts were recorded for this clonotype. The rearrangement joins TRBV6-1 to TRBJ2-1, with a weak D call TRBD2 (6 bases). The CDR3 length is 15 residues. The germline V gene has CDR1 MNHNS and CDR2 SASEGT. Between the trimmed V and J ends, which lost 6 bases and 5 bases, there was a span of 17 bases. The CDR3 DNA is TGTGCCAGCAGGGCAGGGACTCCGGGGGACAATGAGCAGTTCTTC. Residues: CASRAGTPGDNEQFF.

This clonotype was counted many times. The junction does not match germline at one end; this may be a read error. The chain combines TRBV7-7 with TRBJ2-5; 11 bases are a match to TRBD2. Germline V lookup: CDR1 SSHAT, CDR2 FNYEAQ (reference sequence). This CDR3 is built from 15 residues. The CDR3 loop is CASSLLAGGRETQYF. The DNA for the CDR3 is TGTGCTAGCAGCTTATTAGCGGGAGGGCGAGAGACCCAGTACTTC.